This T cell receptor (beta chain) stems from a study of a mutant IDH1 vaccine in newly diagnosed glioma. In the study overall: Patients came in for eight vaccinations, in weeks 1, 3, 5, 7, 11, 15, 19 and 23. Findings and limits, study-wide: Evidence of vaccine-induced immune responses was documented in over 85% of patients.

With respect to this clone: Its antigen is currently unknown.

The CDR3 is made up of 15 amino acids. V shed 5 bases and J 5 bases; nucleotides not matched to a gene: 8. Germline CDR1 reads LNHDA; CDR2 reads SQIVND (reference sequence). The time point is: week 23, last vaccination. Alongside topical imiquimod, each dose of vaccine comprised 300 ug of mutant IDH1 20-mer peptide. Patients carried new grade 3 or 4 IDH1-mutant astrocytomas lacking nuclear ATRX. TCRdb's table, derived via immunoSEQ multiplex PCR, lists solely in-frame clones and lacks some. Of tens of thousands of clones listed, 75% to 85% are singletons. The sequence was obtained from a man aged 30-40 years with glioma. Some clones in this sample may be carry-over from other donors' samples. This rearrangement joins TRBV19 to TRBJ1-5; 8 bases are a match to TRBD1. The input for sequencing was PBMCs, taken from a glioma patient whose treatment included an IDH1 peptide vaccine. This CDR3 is CASSLLGQGYQPQHF. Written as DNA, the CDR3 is TGTGCCAGTAGTCTCCTCGGACAGGGCTATCAGCCCCAGCATTTT. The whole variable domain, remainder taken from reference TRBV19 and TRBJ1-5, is DGGITQSPKYLFRKEGQNVTLSCEQNLNHDAMYWYRQDPGQGLRLIYYSQIVNDFQKGDIAEGYSVSREKKESFPLTVTSAQKNPTAFYLCASSLLGQGYQPQHFGDGTRLSIL.